This T cell receptor (beta chain) was obtained from a study of response to subunit inactivated influenza vaccine. Study conclusions and caveats: Each seasonal influenza vaccination recruits few new T cells, the authors suggested.

TCRdb fed the RT-PCR reads into MiXCR, producing one record per CDR3 protein. The sample includes 400,000 to 650,000 distinct CDR3 sequences, approximately 7.2% of them seen just once. Germline loops: CDR1 SQVTM, CDR2 ANQGSEA. Between the trimmed V and J ends, which lost 6 bases and 1 base, there was a span of 15 bases. The CDR3 is 15 residues long. There are a few counts of this clonotype. Its antigen is not identified. V gene TRBV29-1 combines with J gene TRBJ2-2; D is possibly TRBD1 (6 bases). Sequenced material: PBMCs from blood, taken less than 30 months after vaccination. The TCR originated in a man aged 45 to 70 who received an inactivated influenza vaccine. This CDR3 reads CSVRQATGNTGELFF. The CDR3 nucleotides are TGCAGCGTCCGCCAGGCGACAGGGAACACCGGGGAGCTGTTTTTT.